This T cell receptor (beta chain) was retrieved from a study of T cell changes during pregnancy in multiple sclerosis. This CDR3 has 15 amino acids. From germline, CDR1 is SGDLS and CDR2 YYNGEE. V shed 4 bases, J shed 3 bases, and the junction held 8 bases outside the gene matches. This table comes from immunoSEQ multiplex PCR, and its TCRdb copy is limited to in-frame clones, with some not included. The sample holds 30,000 to 45,000 clones, about nine tenths seen once. The sequence came from a female donor with multiple sclerosis, enrolled in a pregnancy study. The input for sequencing was CD4+ T cells from peripheral blood mononuclear cells, taken before pregnancy. The chain couples TRBV9 to TRBJ1-1; 8 bases are a match to TRBD1. The CDR3 loop is CASSLSGGKYTEAFF. CDR3 in DNA: TGTGCCAGCAGCCTATCAGGGGGCAAGTACACTGAAGCTTTCTTT.